Reported below is one TCR beta chain. Its antigen is still unknown. No much larger clonotype is one base removed from it; base qualities were not supplied. Library method: the immunoSEQ multiplex PCR assay. For the multiplex PCR, a mixture combining 60 forward primers for TCR Vbeta segments and 13 reverse primers for TCR Jbeta segments was used. Amplification of the CDR3 region of rearranged TCR beta genes was performed with a multiplex PCR assay on genomic DNA. On the Illumina HiSeq System, the amplified TCR beta libraries were sequenced as 87-base-pair reads. As for the original processing: Across the 500 to 850 repertoires, a later analysis counted 78 million or so unique TCR beta chains, around 11 million of which were shared by at least two donors. A nearest-neighbor algorithm error-corrected the raw reads and collapsed the reads into unique sequences, merging closely related sequences to remove PCR and sequencing errors. CDR3 sequences were aligned to IMGT reference sequences to assign V, D and J gene segments. Each retained sequence needed at least a six-nucleotide match to both a V gene segment and a J gene segment. A rearrangement was called productive if the CDR3 had no stop codons and remained in frame with V and J, and every other rearrangement was called non-productive. Following IMGT convention, CDR3 was defined as the stretch from the second conserved V-encoded cysteine to the conserved J-encoded phenylalanine. The earlier analysis of roughly 590 of the donors excluded any sequence lacking an unambiguous match to a single V gene segment. An earlier analysis of about 600 of the donors called V segments functional above 56.7% productive rearrangements and segregating when the between-donor standard deviation exceeded 5%. To diagnose cytomegalovirus status from the catalog of TCR beta chain sequences, a statistical classification framework was built. A later analysis assigned V and J genes by comparing TCR nucleotide sequences with IMGT/GENE-DB human TR gene sequences. Using the TCRdist pipeline, a later analysis assigned CDR3 sequences along with most-parsimonious VDJ recombination scenarios. In a later analysis, each TCR beta chain was defined by its CDR3 amino acid sequence together with its V-gene family, and reads without a unique V-gene family were excluded. As a way to deal with suspected cross-contamination and a sequencing artifact, a later analysis dropped 450 to 600 nucleotide sequences that were highly shared and had low generation probability. In a later analysis, a clonal expansion index for each public chain was calculated from normalized within-repertoire ranks of inferred template counts. In a later analysis, generation probabilities were computed using a VDJ recombination model fitted to out-of-frame rearrangements, and the results were checked against IGoR. Hypergeometric tests were used in a later analysis to score TCR-TCR, TCR-HLA and TCR-CMV co-occurrence, with a repertoire-size bias correction applied to the TCR pairs. A later analysis estimated false discovery rates by permuting HLA or CMV assignments 20 times. In a later analysis, co-occurring TCRs were grouped using DBSCAN, and TCRdist sequence similarity was added for clustering within HLA-allele-positive subsets. Repertoires with fewer than 30,000 or more than 120,000 public chains, plus five repertoires with anomalous nucleotide sharing, were excluded from co-occurrence clustering. Imported from immuneACCESS, the table was reduced by TCRdb to in-frame sequences with V and J called. These copies leave out some clones; in studies compared against another copy, an unresolved V gene accounts for under half, and the cause of the remainder is not known. V and J calls and clone size are given by that table; D and trimming were obtained from the DNA. Recorded for this sample are about 120,000 clones; approximately 76% of them occurred a single time. The top ten constitute about 30% of the sample.

This sample is drawn from a study of cytomegalovirus exposure and HLA in healthy donors listed by TCRdb under 2017. With regard to the full study: According to an earlier analysis of 550 to 750 of the donors, some 180 million T cells yielded approximately 120 million unique TCR beta sequences and around 300 Gb of sequence data. About 330 gigabases of sequencing data and tens of millions of unique TCR sequences made up an early release that covered approximately 650 HLA-typed donors. The genetic ancestry cluster associated with self-reported Caucasian donors included 65% to 90% of the approximately 430 genotyped donors. The study aimed to test whether signatures of past pathogen exposure could be identified by cataloging public T cell receptors. Using immunosequencing, the study profiled T cell repertoires from 500 to 800 subjects and related those repertoires to cytomegalovirus serostatus. Besides the first cohort of around 700 subjects, a separate validation cohort made up of roughly 120 different subjects was used. The study combined high-throughput TCR immunosequencing, statistical association of individual TCRs with disease status, and machine learning to predict cytomegalovirus infection status. A later analysis re-examined previously published TCR beta repertoires from just over 650 donors and added high-resolution HLA genotyping to investigate patterns of TCR occurrence. Rather than using new phenotypic data, the later analysis identified candidate immune exposures from TCR beta sequences and from how often those sequences occurred across donors. In an earlier analysis of about 590 of the donors, high-throughput TCR beta sequencing was used to judge whether each TCR beta V gene segment behaved as functional or pseudogenic. Donor age, sex, ethnicity and CMV serostatus were compiled alongside the repertoire data. In a later genetic analysis, genome-wide SNP genotypes for about 55% of the roughly 700 donors were used, and that subset was treated as a discovery cohort. Every discovery cohort repertoire had been produced on one sequencing platform. Class I and class II HLA loci were covered by the typing at four-digit resolution. Typing coverage varied by locus: about 620-630 donors for A, B, C, DRB1 and DQB1; roughly 500 for DQA1; 600 to 610 for DPA1; around 450 for DPB1. Five DR-DQ haplotypes were handled as single units for association and clustering, since linkage in the cohort was strong. Across approximately 400 genotyped donors of the cohort, an average of 235,054 unique TCR beta nucleotide sequences per donor were sequenced, and around 20% of those sequences were non-productive.

In total, around 600 healthy bone marrow donors made up the cohort. Cohort members were all nominally healthy when sampled, although unrecorded immune exposures were likely present. The donor tested CMV seropositive, placing the donor among the approximately 290 seropositive members of the cohort. Every donor gave a peripheral blood sample, and the peripheral blood mononuclear cells from that sample were used for TCR beta sequencing. The Qiagen DNeasy Blood Extraction Kit was used to extract genomic DNA from the blood cell samples. What the work shows at the level of the full study, not this receptor alone: The cohort was sequenced for TCR beta chains only, and without alpha or paired-chain data the features that could be detected were limited. In a later analysis, the rate of TCR association differed among HLA loci, with DRB1 alleles having the most associated TCRs and HLA-C alleles having the fewest. While some public TCRs were present in many individuals, most TCR sequences turned up only very rarely across donors. In both the original and validation cohorts, the classifier was reported to diagnose cytomegalovirus status with high specificity and sensitivity. The sequencing pipeline was judged likely to have produced a cluster of highly shared sequence variants as a technical artifact. According to a later analysis, parvovirus B19, influenza, CMV and Epstein-Barr virus appeared linked to several top co-occurrence clusters. In the study, 150 to 200 TCR beta chains were listed as associated with cytomegalovirus. In a later analysis, HLA-associated TCR beta chains were found to be more clonally expanded and to have lower generation probabilities than equally common non-associated chains. Because counts were too low, about 15 rarely observed V segments, including chromosome 9 orphons, were left out of the earlier analysis of some 640 of the donors. Linkage disequilibrium might explain the correlated functional status among segregating V segments, but an unknown experimental factor could not be excluded. The presence/absence analyses assumed that sequencing depth was roughly uniform across donors, and that assumption may not be true. Assigning TCR associations to individual alleles was difficult when HLA alleles, especially DR and DQ, strongly co-occurred. Specific HLA alleles were associated with roughly 16,000 TCR beta sequences at a false discovery rate of 0.05 in a later analysis. In an earlier analysis of approximately 590 of the donors, most TCR beta V segments appeared in productive rearrangements about 87% or about 30% of the time, broadly matching IMGT annotations. According to the authors, the approach could potentially be generalized to other disease states and immunological phenotypes. A further reported finding was that TCR beta sequences accurately predicted the HLA-A and HLA-B alleles for most subjects in the first cohort. Immune exposure information for the cohort was limited to CMV serostatus. In a later genetic analysis, fewer N-insertions in productive TCRs were reported among donors in an Asian-associated ancestry cluster than the roughly 700-donor mean. Because HLA typing was unavailable for some donors at each locus, only the typed subset was used in association tests. V-gene and J-gene trimming of TCR beta chains was associated with a missense DCLRE1C variant in a later genetic analysis, and the association was replicated in an independent cohort. According to a later analysis, most CMV-associated TCR beta chains appeared to be HLA-restricted, and the HLA associations seemed to be driven largely by CMV exposure. A few of the identified cytomegalovirus-associated TCR beta chains were confirmed in vitro to be specific for cytomegalovirus antigens.

Sequencing was carried out using PBMCs. This TCR was sampled from a man between 60 and 75 years old in good health and CMV-seropositive.

Read as DNA, the sequence is TGCGCCAGCAGCCCCGTAAGAGGGAACACTGAAGCTTTCTTT. Its translation is CASSPVRGNTEAFF. This chain is built from TRBV5-1 and TRBJ1-1; confidence is insufficient to name the D gene. Inclusive of the bounding cysteine and phenylalanine, the CDR3 is 14 residues long. The CDR3 DNA has 42 bases and is translated from base 1. V gives up 4 bases and J gives up 1 base, and the segment between their germline ends measures 11 bases. The germline V gene encodes CDR1 SGHRS and CDR2 YFSETQ.